The 2 T cell receptor beta chains below all came from one sample that was sequenced in a study of blood T cell repertoires in COVID-19. Profiling relied on immunoSEQ multiplex PCR, and the TCRdb table lists in-frame clones only, not all of them. The sample lists 50,000 to 60,000 clones; over 75% were seen once. The sequencing input was peripheral blood. Source of these receptors: a human donor in a cohort sampled during active COVID-19.

V gene TRBV29-1 combines with J gene TRBJ2-4; D is unresolved. The CDR3 runs 12 residues. V lost 8 bases to trimming and J lost 7 bases, with 15 bases between them. Germline V gene lookup returns CDR1 SQVTM and CDR2 ANQGSEA. CDR3 in amino acids: CSTLLDRNIQYF. The CDR3 DNA is TGCAGCACCCTCCTAGACCGGAACATTCAGTACTTC.

The chain links TRBV15 to TRBJ1-1; the D gene is possibly TRBD1 (5 bases). The CDR3 consists of 15 residues. The germline V gene encodes CDR1 LNHNV and CDR2 YYDKDF (reference sequence). Trimming removed 0 bases at V and 2 bases at J, with 10 bases between. This CDR3 reads CATSRDRQGNTEAFF. CDR3 bases: TGTGCCACCAGCAGAGATAGGCAGGGTAACACTGAAGCTTTCTTT.